The 18 T cell receptor beta chains reported below all come from one sample, sequenced in a study of cytomegalovirus exposure and HLA in healthy donors. PCR was performed using 60 Vbeta and 13 Jbeta primers. Libraries were prepared by immunoSEQ multiplex PCR; TCRdb keeps only in-frame clonotypes and omits some of them. This sample's table reports roughly 110,000 clones. The material sequenced was PBMCs. The receptors come from a man younger than 45 in good health and CMV-seronegative.

The V call is TRBV5-6, the J call TRBJ2-7; 12 bases agree with TRBD2. The CDR3 loop spans 17 amino acids. Germline V gene data show CDR1 as SGHDT and CDR2 as YYEEEE. J lost 4 bases, V lost 0 bases, and 8 bases had no gene match. DNA of the CDR3: TGTGCCAGCAGCTTGGAACTAGCGGGGGGAAGGGGATACGAGCAGTACTTC. Residues: CASSLELAGGRGYEQYF. The variable domain in full, with the rest retrieved from reference TRBV5-6 and TRBJ2-7, is DAGVTQSPTHLIKTRGQQVTLRCSPKSGHDTVSWYQQALGQGPQFIFQYYEEEERQRGNFPDRFSGHQFPNYSSELNVNALLLGDSALYLCASSLELAGGRGYEQYFGPGTRLTVT.

This sequence joins TRBV12-5 and TRBJ2-1; D perhaps matches TRBD2 (5 bases). Germline CDR1 reads LGHNT; CDR2 reads FRNRAP. The CDR3 sequence is 13 residues long. V dropped 7 bases and J dropped 3 bases, with 10 bases sitting between them. CDR3 sequence: CASVNRDYNEQFF. CDR3 nucleotide sequence: TGTGCTAGTGTTAATCGGGACTACAATGAGCAGTTCTTC.

J is TRBJ2-2 and V is TRBV4-2; 11 bases map to TRBD1. The CDR3 length is 16 residues. The germline CDR1 and CDR2 sequences are LGHNA and YNFKEQ. V trimming: 4 bases; J trimming: 0 bases; junction bases outside the gene matches: 1. CDR3 in DNA: TGTGCCAGCAGCCTGGGACAGGGGGCGAACACCGGGGAGCTGTTTTTT. Its protein product is CASSLGQGANTGELFF.

This chain joins TRBV5-6 and TRBJ1-2; D gene ambiguous. In germline, CDR1 is SGHDT, CDR2 YYEEEE. The CDR3 has 13 amino acids. V was trimmed by 0 bases and J by 5 bases, leaving 8 bases between them. Here the CDR3 DNA reads TGTGCCAGCAGCTTGGATACACCATATGGCTACACCTTC. It translates to CASSLDTPYGYTF.

This rearrangement joins TRBV6-5 to TRBJ2-5; possibly TRBD2 for D (6 bases). Matching the DNA end better, TRBJ2-7 makes the J call doubtful. Germline lookup yields CDR1 MNHEY and CDR2 SVGAGI. The CDR3 spans 14 residues. CDR3 loop: CASSYSGGTYEQYF. CDR3 bases: TGTGCCAGCAGTTACTCGGGGGGAACCTACGAGCAGTACTTC.

The V and J genes are TRBV28 and TRBJ2-5; 8 bases map to TRBD1. The CDR3 sequence is 12 residues long. In germline, CDR1 is MDHEN, CDR2 SYDVKM. Trimming at V came to 6 bases and at J to 4 bases, leaving 1 base not matched to a gene. The chain's CDR3 is CASRQGGETQYF. CDR3 DNA sequence: TGTGCCAGCAGACAGGGGGGAGAGACCCAGTACTTC.

V is TRBV11-2 and J is TRBJ1-3, with 9 bases identical to TRBD1. CDR3 length: 16 amino acids. Germline loops: CDR1 SGHAT, CDR2 FQNNGV. Trimming took 3 bases from V and 4 from J; bases not matched to a gene: 7. CDR3: CASSFLQGAAGNTIYF. CDR3 in DNA: TGTGCCAGCAGCTTCTTACAGGGGGCGGCGGGAAACACCATATATTTT.

The chain has TRBV5-1 and TRBJ2-3, with 14 bases aligning to TRBD2. V was pared by 3 bases and J by 2 bases, with 11 bases of the junction left unmatched. This CDR3 spans 19 amino acids. The germline gives CDR1 SGHRS, CDR2 YFSETQ. Written as DNA, the CDR3 is TGCGCCAGCAGCTACGGAACCGGGACTAGCGGGAGATTCACAGATACGCAGTATTTT. As protein: CASSYGTGTSGRFTDTQYF.

The rearrangement uses TRBV5-1 and TRBJ1-4; D is undetermined. The CDR3 length is 14 residues. Germline CDR1 is SGHRS and CDR2 is YFSETQ. V shed 4 bases and J shed 8 bases, with 15 bases lying between them. The CDR3 loop reads CASSPGKGGEKLFF. CDR3 nucleotides: TGCGCCAGCAGCCCCGGGAAGGGTGGGGAAAAACTGTTTTTT.

The V and J genes are TRBV5-1 and TRBJ1-4; D is perhaps TRBD1 (6 bases). Germline V CDR1 and CDR2: SGHRS, YFSETQ. The CDR3 sequence is 17 residues long. Trimming cost V 3 bases and J 4 bases, with 19 bases left between them. The CDR3 coding sequence is TGCGCCAGCAGCTCCGAGAGACTGGGGGCCGTTAATGAAAAACTGTTTTTT. It yields the protein CASSSERLGAVNEKLFF.

The genes are TRBV15 and TRBJ2-3, with D unresolved. The CDR3 is made up of 15 amino acids. Germline loops: CDR1 LNHNV, CDR2 YYDKDF (reference sequence). Trimming removed 5 bases at V and 1 base at J, with 13 bases between. The CDR3 bases are TGTGCCACCAGCGGCCGACACGGTGGCACAGATACGCAGTATTTT. It codes for CATSGRHGGTDTQYF. Variable domain in full (rest from reference TRBV15 and TRBJ2-3): DAMVIQNPRYQVTQFGKPVTLSCSQTLNHNVMYWYQQKSSQAPKLLFHYYDKDFNNEADTPDNFQSRRPNTSFCFLDIRSPGLGDTAMYLCATSGRHGGTDTQYFGPGTRLTVL.

The chain is built from TRBV5-4 and TRBJ1-2; D is possibly TRBD1 (5 bases). The CDR3 has 13 amino acids. The germline gives CDR1 SGHNT, CDR2 YYREEE (reference sequence). Deletions cut 0 bases from V and 6 bases from J, with 9 bases between. The CDR3 region is CASSLARENGYTF. In DNA form, the CDR3 reads TGTGCCAGCAGCTTGGCCAGGGAAAATGGCTACACCTTC.

The chain combines TRBV7-9 with TRBJ1-2; D is undetermined. Germline assignment: CDR1 SEHNR and CDR2 FQNEAQ (reference sequence). Between the trimmed V and J ends, which lost 0 bases and 4 bases, there was a span of 3 bases. The length of the CDR3 is 12 residues. CDR3 in amino acids: CASSLAGYGYTF. The CDR3 coding sequence is TGTGCCAGCAGCTTAGCCGGCTATGGCTACACCTTC.

The V and J genes are TRBV2 and TRBJ1-4, with D tentatively TRBD1 (5 bases). Trimming took 6 bases from V and 2 from J, leaving 13 bases between them. This CDR3 has 15 amino acids. Germline-derived CDR1 and CDR2 are SNHLY and FYNNEI. In DNA form, the CDR3 reads TGTGCCAGCAGGCTCCAGGGCGCCACTAATGAAAAACTGTTTTTT. Protein sequence: CASRLQGATNEKLFF.

This rearrangement joins TRBV5-1 to TRBJ1-4; 9 bases match TRBD1. Germline V gene data show CDR1 as SGHRS and CDR2 as YFSETQ. V lost 3 bases to trimming and J lost 2 bases; unmatched junction nucleotides: 14. The length of the CDR3 is 19 residues. For the CDR3, the DNA is TGCGCCAGCAGCTCCGGGACAGGGCCGGCATCGGGGACTAATGAAAAACTGTTTTTT. This gives the protein CASSSGTGPASGTNEKLFF.

Concerning this clone itself: The same CDR3 can be traced to other DNA sequences in this sample. The chain is built from TRBV6-5 and TRBJ2-5; TRBD2 agrees at 8 bases. Trimming removed 6 bases from V and 1 base from J; junction bases left unmatched: 4. CDR3 length equals 14 residues. Germline CDR1 MNHEY, CDR2 SVGAGI. CDR3: CASSYGTSQETQYF. The CDR3 bases are TGTGCCAGCAGCTACGGGACTAGCCAAGAGACCCAGTACTTC.

The gene calls are TRBV6-6 and TRBJ1-1; D not certain. Germline V gene lookup returns CDR1 MNHNY and CDR2 SVGAGI (reference sequence). V lost 1 base, J lost 1 base, and 7 bases lay in between. This CDR3 has 14 amino acids. As DNA, the CDR3 is TGTGCCAGCAGTTACTACAGAGAGAACACTGAAGCTTTCTTT. Translating it yields CASSYYRENTEAFF.

V usage is TRBV6-5 and J usage is TRBJ2-7, with 9 bases aligning to TRBD1. The CDR3 is 14 amino acids. The J segment lost 7 bases and the V segment lost 5 bases, leaving 9 bases of the junction unmatched. Germline V lookup: CDR1 MNHEY, CDR2 SVGAGI. DNA of the CDR3: TGTGCCAGCAGTGCTTGGGACAGGGTGGGGGAGCAGTACTTC. Encoded protein: CASSAWDRVGEQYF.